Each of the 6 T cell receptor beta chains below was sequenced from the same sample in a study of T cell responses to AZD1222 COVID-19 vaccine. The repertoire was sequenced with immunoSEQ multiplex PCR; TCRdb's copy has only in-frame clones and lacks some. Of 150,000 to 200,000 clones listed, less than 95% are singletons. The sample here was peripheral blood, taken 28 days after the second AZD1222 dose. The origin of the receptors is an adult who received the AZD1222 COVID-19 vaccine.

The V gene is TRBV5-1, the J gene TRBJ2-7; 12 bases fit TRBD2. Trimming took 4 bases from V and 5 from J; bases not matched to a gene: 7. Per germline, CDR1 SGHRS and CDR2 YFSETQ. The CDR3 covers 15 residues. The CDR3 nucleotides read TGCGCCAGCAGCCCAGGGACTAGCGGGCGCGACGAGCAGTACTTC. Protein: CASSPGTSGRDEQYF.

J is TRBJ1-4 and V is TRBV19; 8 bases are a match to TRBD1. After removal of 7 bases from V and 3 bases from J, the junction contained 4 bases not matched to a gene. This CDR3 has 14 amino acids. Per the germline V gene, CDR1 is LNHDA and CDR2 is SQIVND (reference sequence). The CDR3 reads CASMDRAANEKLFF. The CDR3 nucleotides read TGTGCCAGTATGGACAGGGCGGCTAATGAAAAACTGTTTTTT.

CDR3 in DNA: TGTGCCAGCAGCTCGGACCGGGGGATTTACGAGCAGTACTTC. Translated: CASSSDRGIYEQYF. The chain uses TRBV7-2 and TRBJ2-7; tentative D call: TRBD2 (6 bases). The germline CDR1 and CDR2 sequences are SGHTA and FQGNSA. The CDR3 consists of 14 residues. V was cut by 4 bases and J by 4 bases, with 14 bases left in between. Supplemented by reference TRBV7-2 and TRBJ2-7, the full variable domain reads GAGVSQSPSNKVTEKGKDVELRCDPISGHTALYWYRQSLGQGLEFLIYFQGNSAPDKSGLPSDRFSAERTGGSVSTLTIQRTQQEDSAVYLCASSSDRGIYEQYFGPGTRLTVT.

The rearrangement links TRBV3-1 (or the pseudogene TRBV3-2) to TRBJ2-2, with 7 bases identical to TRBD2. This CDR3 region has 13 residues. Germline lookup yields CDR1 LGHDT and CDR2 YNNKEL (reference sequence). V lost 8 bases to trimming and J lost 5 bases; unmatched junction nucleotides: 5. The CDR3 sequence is CASCDGGTGELFF. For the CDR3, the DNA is TGTGCCAGCTGCGACGGGGGGACCGGGGAGCTGTTTTTT.

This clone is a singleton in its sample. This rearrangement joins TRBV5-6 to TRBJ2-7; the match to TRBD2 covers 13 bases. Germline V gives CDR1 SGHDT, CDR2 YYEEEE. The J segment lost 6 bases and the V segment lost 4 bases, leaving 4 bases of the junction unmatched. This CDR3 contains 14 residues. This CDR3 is CASSPGLAGSEQYF. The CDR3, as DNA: TGTGCCAGCAGCCCGGGACTAGCGGGATCCGAGCAGTACTTC. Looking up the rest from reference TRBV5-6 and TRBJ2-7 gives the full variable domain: DAGVTQSPTHLIKTRGQQVTLRCSPKSGHDTVSWYQQALGQGPQFIFQYYEEEERQRGNFPDRFSGHQFPNYSSELNVNALLLGDSALYLCASSPGLAGSEQYFGPGTRLTVT.

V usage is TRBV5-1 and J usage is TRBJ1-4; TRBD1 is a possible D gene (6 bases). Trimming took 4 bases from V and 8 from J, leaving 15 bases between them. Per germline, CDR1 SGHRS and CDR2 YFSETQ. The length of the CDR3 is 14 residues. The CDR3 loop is CASSARSGVEKLFF. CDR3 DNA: TGCGCCAGCAGCGCGCGCTCAGGGGTAGAAAAACTGTTTTTT.